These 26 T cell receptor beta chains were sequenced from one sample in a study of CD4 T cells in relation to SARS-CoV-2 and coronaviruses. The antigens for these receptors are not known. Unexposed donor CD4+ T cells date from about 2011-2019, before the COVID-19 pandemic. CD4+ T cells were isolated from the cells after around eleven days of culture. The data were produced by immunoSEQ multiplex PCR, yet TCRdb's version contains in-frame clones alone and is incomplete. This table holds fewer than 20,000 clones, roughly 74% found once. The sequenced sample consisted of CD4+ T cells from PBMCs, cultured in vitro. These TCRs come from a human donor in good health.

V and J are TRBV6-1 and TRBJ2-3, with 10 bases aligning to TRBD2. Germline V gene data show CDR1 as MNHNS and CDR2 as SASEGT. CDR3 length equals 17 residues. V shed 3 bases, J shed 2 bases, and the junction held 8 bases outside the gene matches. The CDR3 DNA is TGTGCCAGCAGTGACCTAGCGGGAGAGGTTAACACAGATACGCAGTATTTT. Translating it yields CASSDLAGEVNTDTQYF.

The CDR3 is CASSGGQNYGYTF. The DNA of the CDR3 is TGTGCCAGCAGCGGCGGACAGAACTATGGCTACACCTTC. The V and J genes are TRBV9 and TRBJ1-2, with D perhaps matching TRBD1 (6 bases). The V and J ends lost 3 bases and 2 bases respectively, with 8 bases between them. Germline V gene data show CDR1 as SGDLS and CDR2 as YYNGEE. The length of the CDR3 is 13 residues.

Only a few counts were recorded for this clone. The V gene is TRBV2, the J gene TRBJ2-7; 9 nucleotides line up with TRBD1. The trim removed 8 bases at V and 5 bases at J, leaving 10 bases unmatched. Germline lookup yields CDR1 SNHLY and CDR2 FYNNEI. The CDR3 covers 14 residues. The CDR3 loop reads CASGGTGMMNEQYF. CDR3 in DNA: TGTGCCAGCGGGGGGACAGGGATGATGAACGAGCAGTACTTC.

In DNA form, the CDR3 reads TGTGCCAGCAGCGTATCGAGCGACGAGCAGTTCTTC. Amino acid sequence: CASSVSSDEQFF. The V call is TRBV7-2, the J call TRBJ2-1; no clear D gene. Germline lookup yields CDR1 SGHTA and CDR2 FQGNSA. Trimming cost V 5 bases and J 10 bases, with 12 bases left between them. The CDR3 totals 12 residues.

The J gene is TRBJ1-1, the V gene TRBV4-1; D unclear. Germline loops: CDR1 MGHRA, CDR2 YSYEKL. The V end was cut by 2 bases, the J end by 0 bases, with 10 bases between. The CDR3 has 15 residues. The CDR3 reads CASSQFNSMNTEAFF. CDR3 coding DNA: TGCGCCAGCAGCCAATTTAACAGCATGAACACTGAAGCTTTCTTT.

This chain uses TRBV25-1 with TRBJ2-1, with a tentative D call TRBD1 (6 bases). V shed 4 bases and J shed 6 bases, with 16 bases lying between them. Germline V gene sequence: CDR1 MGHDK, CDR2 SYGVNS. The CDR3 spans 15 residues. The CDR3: CASSATGILGNEQFF. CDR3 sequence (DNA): TGTGCCAGCAGTGCCACAGGGATTTTAGGCAATGAGCAGTTCTTC.

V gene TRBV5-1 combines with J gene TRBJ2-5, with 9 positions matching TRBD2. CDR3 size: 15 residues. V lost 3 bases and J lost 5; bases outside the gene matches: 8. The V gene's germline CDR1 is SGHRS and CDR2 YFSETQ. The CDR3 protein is CASSSNSGSYETQYF. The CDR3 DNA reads TGCGCCAGCAGCTCCAATAGCGGGAGTTACGAGACCCAGTACTTC.

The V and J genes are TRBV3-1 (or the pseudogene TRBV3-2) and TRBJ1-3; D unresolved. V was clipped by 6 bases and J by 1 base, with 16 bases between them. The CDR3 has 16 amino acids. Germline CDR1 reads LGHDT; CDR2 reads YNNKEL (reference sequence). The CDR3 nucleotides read TGTGCCAGCAGTCCAACCGGAGGGAGATCTGGAAACACCATATATTTT. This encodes CASSPTGGRSGNTIYF.

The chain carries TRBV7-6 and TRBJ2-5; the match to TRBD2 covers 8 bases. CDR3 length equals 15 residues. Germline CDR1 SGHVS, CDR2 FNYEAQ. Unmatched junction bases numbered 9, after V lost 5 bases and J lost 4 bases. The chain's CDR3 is CASSQAGTRGETQYF. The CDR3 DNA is TGTGCCAGCAGCCAGGCCGGGACTAGAGGAGAGACCCAGTACTTC.

In DNA form, the CDR3 reads TGCAGCGTAAGACAGGGATGGGGCAATGAGCAGTTCTTC. Translated, it gives CSVRQGWGNEQFF. The rearrangement links TRBV29-1 to TRBJ2-1; 7 positions agree with TRBD1. CDR3 length: 13 amino acids. Germline CDR1 is SQVTM and CDR2 is ANQGSEA. V shed 6 bases, J shed 6 bases, and the junction held 8 bases outside the gene matches.

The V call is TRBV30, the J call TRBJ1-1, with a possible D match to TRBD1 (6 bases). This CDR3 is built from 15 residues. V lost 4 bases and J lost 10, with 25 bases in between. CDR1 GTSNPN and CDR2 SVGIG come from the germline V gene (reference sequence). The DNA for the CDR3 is TGTGCCTGGACATACCTACCGGGGTTCGGGACATCAGCTTTCTTT. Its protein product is CAWTYLPGFGTSAFF.

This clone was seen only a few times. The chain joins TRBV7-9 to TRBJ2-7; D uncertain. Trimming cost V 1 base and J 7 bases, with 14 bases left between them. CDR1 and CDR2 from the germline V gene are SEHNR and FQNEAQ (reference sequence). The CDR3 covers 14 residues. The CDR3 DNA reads TGTGCCAGCAGCTTAGGGCAGGCCCTGGGGGAGCAGTACTTC. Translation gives CASSLGQALGEQYF.

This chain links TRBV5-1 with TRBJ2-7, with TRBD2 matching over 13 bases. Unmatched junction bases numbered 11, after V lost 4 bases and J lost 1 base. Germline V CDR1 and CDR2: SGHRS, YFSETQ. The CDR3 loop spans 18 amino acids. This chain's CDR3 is CASSPSTSGRTRSYEQYF. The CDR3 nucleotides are TGCGCCAGCAGCCCTTCGACTAGCGGGAGGACCAGATCCTACGAGCAGTACTTC.

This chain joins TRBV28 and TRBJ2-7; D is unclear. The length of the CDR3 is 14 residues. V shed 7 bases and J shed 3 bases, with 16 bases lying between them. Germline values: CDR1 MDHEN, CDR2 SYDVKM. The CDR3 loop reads CASISWVANYEQYF. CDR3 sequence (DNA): TGTGCCAGCATCTCCTGGGTGGCAAACTACGAGCAGTACTTC.

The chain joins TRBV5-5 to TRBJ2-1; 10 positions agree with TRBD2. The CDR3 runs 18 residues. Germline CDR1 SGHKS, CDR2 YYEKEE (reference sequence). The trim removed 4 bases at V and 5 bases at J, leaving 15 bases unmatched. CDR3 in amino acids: CASSTRTSGTSVNNEQFF. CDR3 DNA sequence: TGTGCCAGCAGCACTCGAACCTCCGGGACTAGCGTTAACAATGAGCAGTTCTTC.

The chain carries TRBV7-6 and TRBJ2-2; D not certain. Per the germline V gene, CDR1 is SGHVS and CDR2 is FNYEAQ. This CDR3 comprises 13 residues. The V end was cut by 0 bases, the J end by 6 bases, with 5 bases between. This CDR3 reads CASSLASAGELFF. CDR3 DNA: TGTGCCAGCAGCTTAGCGTCGGCCGGGGAGCTGTTTTTT.

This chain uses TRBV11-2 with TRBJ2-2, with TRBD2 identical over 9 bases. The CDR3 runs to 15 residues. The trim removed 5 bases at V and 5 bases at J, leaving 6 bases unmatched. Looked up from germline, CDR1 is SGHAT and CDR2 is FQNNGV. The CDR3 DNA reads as TGTGCCAGCAGCCTTAGCGGGAGACGAACCGGGGAGCTGTTTTTT. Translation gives CASSLSGRRTGELFF.

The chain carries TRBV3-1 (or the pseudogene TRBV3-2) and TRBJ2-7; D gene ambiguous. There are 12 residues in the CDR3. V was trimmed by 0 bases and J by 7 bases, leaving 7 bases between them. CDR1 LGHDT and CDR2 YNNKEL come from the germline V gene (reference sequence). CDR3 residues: CASSQDGREQYF. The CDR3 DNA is TGTGCCAGCAGCCAAGATGGCCGGGAGCAGTACTTC.

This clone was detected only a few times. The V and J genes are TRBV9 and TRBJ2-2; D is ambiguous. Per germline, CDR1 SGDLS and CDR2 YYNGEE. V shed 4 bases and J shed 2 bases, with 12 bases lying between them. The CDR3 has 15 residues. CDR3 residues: CASSITAINTGELFF. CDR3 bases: TGTGCCAGCAGCATTACAGCCATAAACACCGGGGAGCTGTTTTTT.

This chain's CDR3 is CASSPPTLLSEQYF. In nucleotides, the CDR3 is TGTGCCAGCTCACCACCGACTTTGCTAAGCGAGCAGTACTTC. The chain is built from TRBV18 and TRBJ2-7; D is uncertain. Trimming stripped 0 bases from V and 6 bases from J, with 12 bases between. CDR1 is KGHSH, CDR2 LQKENI, per germline. The CDR3 sequence is 14 residues long.

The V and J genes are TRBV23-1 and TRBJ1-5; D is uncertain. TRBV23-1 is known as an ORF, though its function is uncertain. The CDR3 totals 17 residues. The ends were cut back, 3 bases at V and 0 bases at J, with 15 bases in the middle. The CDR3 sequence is CASSQSLQINSNQPQHF. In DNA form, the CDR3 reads TGCGCCAGCAGTCAGTCACTACAGATAAATAGCAATCAGCCCCAGCATTTT.

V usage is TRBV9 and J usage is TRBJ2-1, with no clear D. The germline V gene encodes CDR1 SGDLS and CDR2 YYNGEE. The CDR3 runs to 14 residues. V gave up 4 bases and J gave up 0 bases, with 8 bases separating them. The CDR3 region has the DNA TGTGCCAGCAGCTTTAGTAGCTCCTACAATGAGCAGTTCTTC. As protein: CASSFSSSYNEQFF.

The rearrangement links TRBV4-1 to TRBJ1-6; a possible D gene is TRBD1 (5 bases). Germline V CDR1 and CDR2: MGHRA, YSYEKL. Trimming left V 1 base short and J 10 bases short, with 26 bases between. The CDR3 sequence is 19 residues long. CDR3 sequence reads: CASSQGSRLKRGFRSPLHF. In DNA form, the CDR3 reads TGCGCCAGCAGCCAAGGGTCCCGGCTGAAAAGGGGATTTAGATCACCCCTCCACTTT.

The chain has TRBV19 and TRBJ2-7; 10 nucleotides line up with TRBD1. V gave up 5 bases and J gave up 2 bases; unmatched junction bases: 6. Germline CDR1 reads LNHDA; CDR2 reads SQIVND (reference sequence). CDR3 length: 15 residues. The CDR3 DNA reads TGTGCCAGTAGTGATGGACAGGGGGGAACCTACGAGCAGTACTTC. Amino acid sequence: CASSDGQGGTYEQYF.

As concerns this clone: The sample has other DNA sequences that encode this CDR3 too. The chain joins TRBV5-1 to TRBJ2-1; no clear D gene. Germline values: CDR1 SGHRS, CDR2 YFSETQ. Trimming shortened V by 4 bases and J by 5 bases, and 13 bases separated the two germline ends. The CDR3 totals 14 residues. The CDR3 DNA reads TGCGCCAGCAGCCATGGTGGGGTTGACAATGAGCAGTTCTTC. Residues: CASSHGGVDNEQFF.

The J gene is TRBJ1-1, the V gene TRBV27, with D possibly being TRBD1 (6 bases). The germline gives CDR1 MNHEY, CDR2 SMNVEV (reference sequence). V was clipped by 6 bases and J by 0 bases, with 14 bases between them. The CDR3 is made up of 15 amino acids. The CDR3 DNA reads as TGTGCCAGCAGCCTCCAAGGACAGCTGAACACTGAAGCTTTCTTT. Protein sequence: CASSLQGQLNTEAFF.